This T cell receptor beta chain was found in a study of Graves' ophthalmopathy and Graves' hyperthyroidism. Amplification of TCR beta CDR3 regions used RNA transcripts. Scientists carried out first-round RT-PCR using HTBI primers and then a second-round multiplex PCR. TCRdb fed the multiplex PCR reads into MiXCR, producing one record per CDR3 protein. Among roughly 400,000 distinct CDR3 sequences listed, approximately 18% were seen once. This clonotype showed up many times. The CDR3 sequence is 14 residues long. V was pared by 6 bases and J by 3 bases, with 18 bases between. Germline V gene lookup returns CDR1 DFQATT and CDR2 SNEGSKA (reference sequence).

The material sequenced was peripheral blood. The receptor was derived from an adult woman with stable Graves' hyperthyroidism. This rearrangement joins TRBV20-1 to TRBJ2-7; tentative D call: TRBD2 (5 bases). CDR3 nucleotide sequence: TGCAGTGCCCTATCTGATTTAGGAGGCTACGAGCAGTACTTC. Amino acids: CSALSDLGGYEQYF.